This entry lists 4 T cell receptor beta chains sequenced from one sample in a study of OX40 agonist ivuxolimab in advanced cancers. Libraries were prepared by immunoSEQ multiplex PCR; TCRdb keeps only in-frame clonotypes and omits some of them. The data show around 76,000 clones, around 84% seen once. The source material was CD4+ or CD8+ T cells sorted from blood, sampled in a trial of the OX40 agonist ivuxolimab. All receptors derive from an adult with an advanced solid tumor such as melanoma, head and neck, liver or kidney cancer.

There are a few counts of this clone. The chain has TRBV9 and TRBJ2-3; D unclear. Germline-derived CDR1 and CDR2 are SGDLS and YYNGEE. With 0 bases removed from V and 0 bases from J, the gap between germline ends came to 8 bases. This CDR3 comprises 15 residues. The CDR3 DNA reads TGTGCCAGCAGCGTAGGCCCCTCTAGCACAGATACGCAGTATTTT. Protein: CASSVGPSSTDTQYF. The full variable domain, completed using reference TRBV9 and TRBJ2-3, is DSGVTQTPKHLITATGQRVTLRCSPRSGDLSVYWYQQSLDQGLQFLIQYYNGEERAKGNILERFSAQQFPDLHSELNLSSLELGDSALYFCASSVGPSSTDTQYFGPGTRLTVL.

This rearrangement joins TRBV7-2 to TRBJ2-2; D remains unclear. There are 14 residues in the CDR3. Germline assignment: CDR1 SGHTA and CDR2 FQGNSA. V was clipped by 1 base and J by 4 bases, with 7 bases between them. CDR3 bases: TGTGCCAGCAGCTTAGACGGCATCACCGGGGAGCTGTTTTTT. It encodes CASSLDGITGELFF.

Turning to this clone: A read error may produce the germline difference seen at one junction end. The CDR3 sequence: CASSPDSGEQYF. CDR3 coding DNA: TGTGCTAGCAGCCCGGACTCCGGCGAGCAGTACTTC. The chain employs TRBV7-7 and TRBJ2-7; a weak D match, TRBD2 (5 bases). Germline-derived CDR1 and CDR2 are SSHAT and FNYEAQ (reference sequence). The CDR3 is 12 residues long.

The rearrangement joins TRBV4-1 to TRBJ2-7; 7 bases map to TRBD2. Germline assignment: CDR1 MGHRA and CDR2 YSYEKL. The CDR3 is made up of 14 amino acids. J gave up 7 bases and V 0 bases, and 6 bases lay outside the gene matches. The CDR3 region has the DNA TGCGCCAGCAGCCAAGACTCGGGAGGCGGGGAGCAGTACTTC. It yields the protein CASSQDSGGGEQYF.